This T cell receptor beta chain came from a study of blood T cell repertoires in COVID-19. Across the whole study: Material from acute and convalescent COVID-19 was sourced from the United States, Italy and Spain.

Germline CDR1 reads SGHAT; CDR2 reads FQNNGV. Between the trimmed V and J ends, which lost 6 bases and 8 bases, there was a span of 11 bases. The CDR3 runs to 13 residues. In the authors' methods: Amplification of reference gene primers was used by the study to estimate nucleated cell counts. TCRdb keeps only in-frame clones here, not all; method: immunoSEQ multiplex PCR. V and J calls and clone size are those listed in that table; D and trimming were worked out from the DNA. The table records around 280,000 clones, just under 90% of them present only once. This receptor was identified in a woman in her 30s with COVID-19, enrolled during active disease. The sequencing input was peripheral blood. The genes are TRBV11-2 and TRBJ1-6, with a tentative D call TRBD1 (6 bases). The CDR3 region has the DNA TGTGCCAGCAGGACAGGAACCTATTCACCCCTCCACTTT. Its translation: CASRTGTYSPLHF. The full variable domain, completed using reference TRBV11-2 and TRBJ1-6, is EAGVAQSPRYKIIEKRQSVAFWCNPISGHATLYWYQQILGQGPKLLIQFQNNGVVDDSQLPKDRFSAERLKGVDSTLKIQPAKLEDSAVYLCASRTGTYSPLHFGNGTRLTVT.